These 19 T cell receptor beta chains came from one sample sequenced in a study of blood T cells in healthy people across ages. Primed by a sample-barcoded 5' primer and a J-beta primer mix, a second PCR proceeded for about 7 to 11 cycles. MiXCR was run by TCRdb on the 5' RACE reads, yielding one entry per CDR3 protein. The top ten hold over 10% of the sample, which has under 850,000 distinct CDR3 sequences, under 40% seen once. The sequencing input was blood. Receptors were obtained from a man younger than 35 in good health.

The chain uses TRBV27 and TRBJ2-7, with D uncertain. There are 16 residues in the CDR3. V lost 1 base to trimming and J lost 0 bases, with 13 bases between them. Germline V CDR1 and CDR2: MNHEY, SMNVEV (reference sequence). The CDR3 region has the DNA TGTGCCAGCAGTTTATTGTCGCGGAGAAACTCCTACGAGCAGTACTTC. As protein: CASSLLSRRNSYEQYF.

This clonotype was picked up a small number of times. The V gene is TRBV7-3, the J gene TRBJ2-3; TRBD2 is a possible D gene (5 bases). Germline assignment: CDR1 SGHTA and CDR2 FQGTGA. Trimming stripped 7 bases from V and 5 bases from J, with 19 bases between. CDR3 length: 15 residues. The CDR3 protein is CASTLAGLSGDTQYF. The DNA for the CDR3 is TGTGCCAGCACCCTTGCGGGCCTTTCGGGAGATACGCAGTATTTT.

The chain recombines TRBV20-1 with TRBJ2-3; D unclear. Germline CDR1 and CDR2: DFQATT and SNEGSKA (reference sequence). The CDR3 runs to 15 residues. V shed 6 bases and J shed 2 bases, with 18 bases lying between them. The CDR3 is CSAGPPSGYTDTQYF. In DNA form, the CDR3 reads TGCAGTGCAGGACCCCCCTCGGGCTACACAGATACGCAGTATTTT.

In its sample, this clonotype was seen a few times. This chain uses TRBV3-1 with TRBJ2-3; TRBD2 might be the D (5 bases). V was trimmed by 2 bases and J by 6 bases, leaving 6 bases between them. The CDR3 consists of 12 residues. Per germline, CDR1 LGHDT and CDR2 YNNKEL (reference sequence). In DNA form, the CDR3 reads TGTGCCAGCAGCCAAACGGGGGATACGCAGTATTTT. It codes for CASSQTGDTQYF.

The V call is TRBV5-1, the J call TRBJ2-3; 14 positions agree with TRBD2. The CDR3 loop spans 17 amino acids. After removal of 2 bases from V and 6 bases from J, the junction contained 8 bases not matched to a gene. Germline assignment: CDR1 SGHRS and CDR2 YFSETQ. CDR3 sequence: CASSLPTSGGAEDTQYF. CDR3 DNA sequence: TGCGCCAGCAGCTTACCGACTAGCGGGGGGGCCGAGGATACGCAGTATTTT.

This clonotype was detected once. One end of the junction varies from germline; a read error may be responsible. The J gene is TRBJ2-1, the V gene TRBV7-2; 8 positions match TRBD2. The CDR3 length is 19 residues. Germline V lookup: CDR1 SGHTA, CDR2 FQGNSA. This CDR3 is CAGSLSKGLSGGTYNEQFF. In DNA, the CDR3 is TGTGCCGGCAGTTTATCGAAGGGTTTAAGCGGGGGAACCTACAATGAGCAGTTCTTC.

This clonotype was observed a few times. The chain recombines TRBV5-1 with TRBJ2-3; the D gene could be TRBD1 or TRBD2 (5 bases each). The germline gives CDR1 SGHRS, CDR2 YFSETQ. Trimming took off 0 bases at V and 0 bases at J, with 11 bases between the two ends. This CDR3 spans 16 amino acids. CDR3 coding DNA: TGCGCCAGCAGCTTGGCTCCGGGACGGAGCACAGATACGCAGTATTTT. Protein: CASSLAPGRSTDTQYF.

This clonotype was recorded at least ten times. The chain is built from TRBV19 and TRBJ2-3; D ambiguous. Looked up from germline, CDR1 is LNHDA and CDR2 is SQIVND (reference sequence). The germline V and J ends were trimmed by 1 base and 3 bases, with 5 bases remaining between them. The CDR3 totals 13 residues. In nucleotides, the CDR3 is TGTGCCAGTAGTATAGCCGGAACAGATACGCAGTATTTT. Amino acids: CASSIAGTDTQYF.

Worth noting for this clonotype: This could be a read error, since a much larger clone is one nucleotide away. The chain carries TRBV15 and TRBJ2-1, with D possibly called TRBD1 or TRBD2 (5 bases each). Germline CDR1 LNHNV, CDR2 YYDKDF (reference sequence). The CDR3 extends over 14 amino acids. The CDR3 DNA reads TGTGCCACCGGCAGAGCATTTCTGGGGGATGAGCAGTTCTTC. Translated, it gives CATGRAFLGDEQFF.

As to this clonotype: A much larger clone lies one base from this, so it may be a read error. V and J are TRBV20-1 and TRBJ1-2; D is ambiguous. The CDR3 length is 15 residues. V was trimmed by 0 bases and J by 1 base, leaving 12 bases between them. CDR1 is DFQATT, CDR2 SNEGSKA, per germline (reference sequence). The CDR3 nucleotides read TGCAGTGCTAGAGAGCTGGAAGGGATTAACTATGGCTACACCTTC. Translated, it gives CSARELEGINYGYTF.

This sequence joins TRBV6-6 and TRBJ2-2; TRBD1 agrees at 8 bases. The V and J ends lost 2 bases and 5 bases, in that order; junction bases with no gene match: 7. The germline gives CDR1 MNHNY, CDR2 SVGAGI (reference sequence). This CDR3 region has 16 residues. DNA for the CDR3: TGTGCCAGCAGTTACCCCGACAGGGGTGGGACCGGGGAGCTGTTTTTT. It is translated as CASSYPDRGGTGELFF.

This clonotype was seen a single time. This CDR3 reads CASSLSPTGEGTEAFF. Written as DNA, the CDR3 is TGTGCCAGCAGCTTATCCCCTACAGGGGAGGGCACTGAAGCTTTCTTT. This chain uses TRBV7-3 with TRBJ1-1; the match to TRBD1 covers 7 bases. Germline CDR1 is SGHTA and CDR2 is FQGTGA. This CDR3 contains 16 residues. The junction had 10 bases not matched to a gene; V was cut back by 2 bases and J by 4 bases.

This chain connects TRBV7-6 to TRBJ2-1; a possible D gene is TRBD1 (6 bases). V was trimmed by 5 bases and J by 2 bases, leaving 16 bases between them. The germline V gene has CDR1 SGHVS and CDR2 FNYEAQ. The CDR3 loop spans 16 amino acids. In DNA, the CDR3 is TGTGCCAGCAGCCTACCACTGCAGGGGCCCTACAATGAGCAGTTCTTC. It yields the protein CASSLPLQGPYNEQFF.

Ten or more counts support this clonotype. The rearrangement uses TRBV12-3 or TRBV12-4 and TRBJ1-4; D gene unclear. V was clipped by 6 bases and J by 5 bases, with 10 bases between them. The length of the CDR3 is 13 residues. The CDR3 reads CASRTGGNEKLFF. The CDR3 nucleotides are TGTGCCAGCAGGACGGGCGGAAATGAAAAACTGTTTTTT.

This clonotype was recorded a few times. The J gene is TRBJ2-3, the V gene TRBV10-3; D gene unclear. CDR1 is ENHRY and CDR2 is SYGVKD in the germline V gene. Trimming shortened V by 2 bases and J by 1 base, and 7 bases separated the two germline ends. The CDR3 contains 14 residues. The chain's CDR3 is CAISEASGTDTQYF. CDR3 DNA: TGTGCCATCAGTGAGGCGTCTGGCACAGATACGCAGTATTTT.

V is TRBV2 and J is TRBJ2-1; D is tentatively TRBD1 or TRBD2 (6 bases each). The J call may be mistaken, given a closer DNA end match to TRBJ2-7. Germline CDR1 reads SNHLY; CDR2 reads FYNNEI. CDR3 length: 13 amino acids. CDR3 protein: CASKGGGYNEQYF. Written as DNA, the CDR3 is TGTGCCAGCAAAGGGGGAGGCTACAATGAGCAGTACTTC.

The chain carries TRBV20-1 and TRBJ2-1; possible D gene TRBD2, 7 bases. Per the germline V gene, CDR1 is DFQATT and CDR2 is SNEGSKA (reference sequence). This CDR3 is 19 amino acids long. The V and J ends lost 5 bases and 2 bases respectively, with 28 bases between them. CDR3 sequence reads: CSAWGGRVRMASPYNEQFF. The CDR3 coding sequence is TGCAGTGCTTGGGGGGGCAGGGTGCGGATGGCCTCCCCCTACAATGAGCAGTTCTTC.

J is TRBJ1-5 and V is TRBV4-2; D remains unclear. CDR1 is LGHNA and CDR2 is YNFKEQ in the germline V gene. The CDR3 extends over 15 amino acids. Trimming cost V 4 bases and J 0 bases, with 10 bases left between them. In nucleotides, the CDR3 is TGTGCCAGCAGCCCGACCGGGCATAGCAATCAGCCCCAGCATTTT. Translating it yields CASSPTGHSNQPQHF.

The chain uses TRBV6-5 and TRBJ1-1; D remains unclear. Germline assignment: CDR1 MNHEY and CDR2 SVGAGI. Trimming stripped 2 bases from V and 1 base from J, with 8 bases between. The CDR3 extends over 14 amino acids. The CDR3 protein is CASSYGLKNTEAFF. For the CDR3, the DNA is TGTGCCAGCAGTTACGGGCTGAAGAACACTGAAGCTTTCTTT.